The clone carrying this TCR beta chain showed up just a few times. Its target is unknown. These data are taken from a study of CD8 T cells in ankylosing spondylitis. The V segment lost 3 bases and the J segment 6 bases; nucleotides outside the gene matches: 6. The CDR3 is 14 amino acids. TCRdb processed the 5' RACE reads anew with MiXCR; each CDR3 protein has one entry. Among roughly 450,000 distinct CDR3 sequences listed, 20% to 30% were seen once. Study-level results: What seemed typical of ankylosing spondylitis blood was a TCR beta motif built from eight highly homologous variants. Peripheral blood samples showed relatively rare disease-linked clones, and these clones were CD8+. There was reportedly significant enrichment of clones that were disease-linked in matched ankylosing spondylitis synovial fluid.

This clonotype was sampled from a male donor with ankylosing spondylitis. Source material: blood, either unsorted or a sorted T cell fraction (not recorded which). The chain has TRBV12-3 or TRBV12-4 and TRBJ1-1, with TRBD1 matching 8 bases. The DNA for the CDR3 is TGTGCCAGCAGTTTCCAGGGGGCGAGGGCTGAAGCTTTCTTT. Translating gives CASSFQGARAEAFF.